A selection of T cell receptor beta chains follows, all from one sample in a study of HIV-infected patients and healthy controls. TCRdb called the 5' RACE reads again in MiXCR, with one record for every CDR3 protein. The repertoire has around 67,000 distinct CDR3 sequences, less than 20% of them found once; the top ten carry approximately 5.2%. Sequencing was done on a sample of CD4+ T cells from blood. These receptors came from a human donor in good health. The CDR3 runs from the conserved cysteine through the conserved F or W. A D gene is named only where the DNA matches it firmly. Clone size appears in some rows only: once, few, many, or a class for an expanded clone.

>few|TRBJ2-1|TRBD2|TRBV18
TGTGCCAGCTCACCCAGGAACGGGGGGGCCTTTGAGCAGTTCTTC
CASSPRNGGAFEQFF
>NA|TRBJ2-7|TRBD2|TRBV7-2
TGTGCCAGCAGCCCTGGGACTACTAGCTCTGGGGAGCAGTACTTC
CASSPGTTSSGEQYF
>NA|TRBJ2-1|TRBD1|TRBV28
TGTGCCAGCAGTGCGGGACAGGGGTTCAATGAGCAGTTCTTC
CASSAGQGFNEQFF
>NA|TRBJ1-3|NA|TRBV7-8
TGTGCCAGCAGCTTGGGAGGGGGTGGAAACACCATATATTTT
CASSLGGGGNTIYF
>many|TRBJ1-5|NA|TRBV6-4
TGTGCCAGCATAGTCCCGCACGGCGAGGGCAATCAGCCCCAGCATTTT
CASIVPHGEGNQPQHF
>many|TRBJ2-3|TRBD2|TRBV7-2
TGTGCCAGCAGCGTAACGACTAGCGGGGGGCGCGGCACAGATACGCAGTATTTT
CASSVTTSGGRGTDTQYF
>many|TRBJ2-1|TRBD2|TRBV14
TGTGCCAGCAGCCAAGTCTCTAGCGGGAGGAGTGAGCAGTTCTTC
CASSQVSSGRSEQFF
>NA|TRBJ2-1|TRBD2|TRBV19
TGTGCCAGTAGTGCGCGGACTAGCGGGGGGAGGGGCTACAATGAGCAGTTCTTC
CASSARTSGGRGYNEQFF
>NA|TRBJ2-1|TRBD2|TRBV20-1
TGCAGTGCTAGGAGGCGGGAGGGCCTGTTCGTCTACAATGAGCAGTTCTTC
CSARRREGLFVYNEQFF
>NA|TRBJ2-6|NA|TRBV6-9
TGTGCCAGCAGTTATTCGTACAGGCGCTCTGGGGCCAACGTCCTGACTTTC
CASSYSYRRSGANVLTF